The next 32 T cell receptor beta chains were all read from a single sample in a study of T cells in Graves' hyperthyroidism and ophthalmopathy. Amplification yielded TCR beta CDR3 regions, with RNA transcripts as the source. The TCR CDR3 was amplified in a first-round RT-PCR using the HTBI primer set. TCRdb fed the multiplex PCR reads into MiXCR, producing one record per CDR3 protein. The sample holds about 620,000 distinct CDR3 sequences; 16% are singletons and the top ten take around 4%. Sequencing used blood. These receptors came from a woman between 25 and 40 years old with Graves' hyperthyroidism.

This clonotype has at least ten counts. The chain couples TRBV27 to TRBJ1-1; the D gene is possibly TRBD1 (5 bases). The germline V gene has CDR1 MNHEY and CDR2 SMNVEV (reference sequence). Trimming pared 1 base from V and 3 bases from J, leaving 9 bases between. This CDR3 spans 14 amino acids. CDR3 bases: TGTGCCAGCAGTTTATGGGGGAAATACACTGAAGCTTTCTTT. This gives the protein CASSLWGKYTEAFF.

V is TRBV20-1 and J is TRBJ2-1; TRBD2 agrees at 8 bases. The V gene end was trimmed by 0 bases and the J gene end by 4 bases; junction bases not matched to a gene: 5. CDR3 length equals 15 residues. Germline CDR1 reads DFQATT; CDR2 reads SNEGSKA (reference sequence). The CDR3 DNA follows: TGCAGTGCTAGAGATCTTTTAGCGGGATACAATGAGCAGTTCTTC. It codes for CSARDLLAGYNEQFF.

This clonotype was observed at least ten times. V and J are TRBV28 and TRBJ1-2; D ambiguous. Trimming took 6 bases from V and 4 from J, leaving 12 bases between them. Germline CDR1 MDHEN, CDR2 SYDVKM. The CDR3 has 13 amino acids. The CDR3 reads CASSWTSLYGYTF. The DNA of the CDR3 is TGTGCCAGCAGCTGGACGTCCCTCTATGGCTACACCTTC.

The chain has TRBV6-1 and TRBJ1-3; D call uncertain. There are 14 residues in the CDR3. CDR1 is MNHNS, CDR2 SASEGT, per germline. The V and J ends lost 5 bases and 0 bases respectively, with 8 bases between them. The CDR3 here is CASSTPSSGNTIYF. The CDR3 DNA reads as TGTGCCAGCAGTACCCCCTCCTCTGGAAACACCATATATTTT.

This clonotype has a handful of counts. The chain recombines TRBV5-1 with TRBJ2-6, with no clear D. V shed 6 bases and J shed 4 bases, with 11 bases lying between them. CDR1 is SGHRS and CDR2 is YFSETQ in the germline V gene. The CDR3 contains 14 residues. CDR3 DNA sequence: TGCGCCAGCAAACCCCATTCCGGGGCCAACGTCCTGACTTTC. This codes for CASKPHSGANVLTF. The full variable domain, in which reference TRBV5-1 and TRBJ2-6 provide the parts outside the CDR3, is KAGVTQTPRYLIKTRGQQVTLSCSPISGHRSVSWYQQTPGQGLQFLFEYFSETQRNKGNFPGRFSGRQFSNSRSEMNVSTLELGDSALYLCASKPHSGANVLTFGAGSRLTVL.

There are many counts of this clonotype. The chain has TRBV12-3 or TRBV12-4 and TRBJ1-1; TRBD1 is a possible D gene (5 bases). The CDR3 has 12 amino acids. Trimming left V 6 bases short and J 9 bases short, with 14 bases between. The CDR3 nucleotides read TGTGCCAGCAGATGGCAGGGACTCCAAGCTTTCTTT. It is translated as CASRWQGLQAFF.

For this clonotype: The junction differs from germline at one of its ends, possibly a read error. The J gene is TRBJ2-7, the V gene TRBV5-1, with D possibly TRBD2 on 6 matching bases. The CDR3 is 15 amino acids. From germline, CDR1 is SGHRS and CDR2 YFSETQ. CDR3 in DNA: TGCGCCAGCAGCTTGGCCGCGGGATCCACCTACGAGCAGCACTTC. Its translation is CASSLAAGSTYEQHF.

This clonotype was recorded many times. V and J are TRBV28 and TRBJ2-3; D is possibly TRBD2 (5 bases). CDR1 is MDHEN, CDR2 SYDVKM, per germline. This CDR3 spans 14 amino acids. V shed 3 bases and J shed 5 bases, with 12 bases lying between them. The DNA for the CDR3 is TGTGCCAGCAGTTTTTGGGGAGAGGAAGATACGCAGTATTTT. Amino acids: CASSFWGEEDTQYF.

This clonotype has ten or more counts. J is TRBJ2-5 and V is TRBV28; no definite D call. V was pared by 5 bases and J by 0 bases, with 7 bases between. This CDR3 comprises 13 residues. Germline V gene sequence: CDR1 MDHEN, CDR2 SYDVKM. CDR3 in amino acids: CASSADYQETQYF. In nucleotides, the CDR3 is TGTGCCAGCAGTGCCGACTACCAAGAGACCCAGTACTTC. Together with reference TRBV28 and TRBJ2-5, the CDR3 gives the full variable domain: DVKVTQSSRYLVKRTGEKVFLECVQDMDHENMFWYRQDPGLGLRLIYFSYDVKMKEKGDIPEGYSVSREKKERFSLILESASTNQTSMYLCASSADYQETQYFGPGTRLLVL.

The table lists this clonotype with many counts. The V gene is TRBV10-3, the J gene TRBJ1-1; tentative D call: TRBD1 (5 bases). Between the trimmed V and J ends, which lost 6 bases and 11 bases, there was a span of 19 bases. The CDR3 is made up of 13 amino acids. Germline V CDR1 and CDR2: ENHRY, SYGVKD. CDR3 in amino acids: CAIRGLTTMDAFF. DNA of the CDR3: TGTGCCATCAGGGGACTCACTACGATGGACGCTTTCTTT.

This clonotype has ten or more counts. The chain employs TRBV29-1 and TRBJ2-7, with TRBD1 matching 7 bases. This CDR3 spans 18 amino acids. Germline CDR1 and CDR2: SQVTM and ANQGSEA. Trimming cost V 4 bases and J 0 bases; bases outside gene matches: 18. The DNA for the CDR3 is TGCAGCGTTGTGAAGGGGGCTTTACACCCTTTACCCTCCTACGAGCAGTACTTC. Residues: CSVVKGALHPLPSYEQYF.

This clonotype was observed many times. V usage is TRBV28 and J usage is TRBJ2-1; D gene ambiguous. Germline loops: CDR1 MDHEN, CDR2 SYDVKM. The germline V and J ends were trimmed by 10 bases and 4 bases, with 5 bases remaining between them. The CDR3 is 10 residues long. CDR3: CATQYNEQFF. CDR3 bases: TGTGCCACCCAATACAATGAGCAGTTCTTC.

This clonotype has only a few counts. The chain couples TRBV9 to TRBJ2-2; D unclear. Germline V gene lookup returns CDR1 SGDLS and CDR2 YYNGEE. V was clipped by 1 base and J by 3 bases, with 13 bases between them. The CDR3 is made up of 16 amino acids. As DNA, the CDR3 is TGTGCCAGCAGCGTATCCGCAGGAACGTACACCGGGGAGCTGTTTTTT. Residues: CASSVSAGTYTGELFF.

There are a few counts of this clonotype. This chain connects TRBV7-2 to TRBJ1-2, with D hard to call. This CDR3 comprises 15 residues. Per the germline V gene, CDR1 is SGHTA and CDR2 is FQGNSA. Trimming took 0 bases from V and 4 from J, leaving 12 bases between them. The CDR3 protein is CASSLAIGGPYGYTF. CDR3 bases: TGTGCCAGCAGCTTAGCTATAGGCGGTCCCTATGGCTACACCTTC.

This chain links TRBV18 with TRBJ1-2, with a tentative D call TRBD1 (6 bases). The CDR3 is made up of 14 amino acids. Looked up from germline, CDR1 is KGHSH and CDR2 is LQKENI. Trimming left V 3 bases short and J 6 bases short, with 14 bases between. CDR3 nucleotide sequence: TGTGCCAGCTCACCGGAGACAGGAGTCCATGGCTACACCTTC. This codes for CASSPETGVHGYTF.

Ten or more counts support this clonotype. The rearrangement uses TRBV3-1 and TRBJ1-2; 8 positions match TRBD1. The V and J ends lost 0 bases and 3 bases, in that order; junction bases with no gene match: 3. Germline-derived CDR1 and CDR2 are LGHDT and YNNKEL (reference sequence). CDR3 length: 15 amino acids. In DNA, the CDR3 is TGTGCCAGCAGCCAAGACACAGGGGGGGACTATGGCTACACCTTC. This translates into CASSQDTGGDYGYTF. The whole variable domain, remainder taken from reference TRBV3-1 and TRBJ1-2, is DTAVSQTPKYLVTQMGNDKSIKCEQNLGHDTMYWYKQDSKKFLKIMFSYNNKELIINETVPNRFSPKSPDKAHLNLHINSLELGDSAVYFCASSQDTGGDYGYTFGSGTRLTVV.

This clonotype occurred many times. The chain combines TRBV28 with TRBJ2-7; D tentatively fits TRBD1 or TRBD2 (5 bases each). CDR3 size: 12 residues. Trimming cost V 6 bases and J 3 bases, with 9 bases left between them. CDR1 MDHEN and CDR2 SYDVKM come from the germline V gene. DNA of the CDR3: TGTGCCAGCAGGGGGACCGTCTACGAGCAGTACTTC. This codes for CASRGTVYEQYF.

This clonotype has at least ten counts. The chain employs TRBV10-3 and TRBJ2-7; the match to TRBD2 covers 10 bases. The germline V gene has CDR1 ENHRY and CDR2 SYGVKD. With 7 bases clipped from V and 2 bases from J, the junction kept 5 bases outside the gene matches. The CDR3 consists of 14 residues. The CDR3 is CAIKGTSDTYEQYF. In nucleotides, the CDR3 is TGTGCCATCAAAGGGACTAGCGATACCTACGAGCAGTACTTC.

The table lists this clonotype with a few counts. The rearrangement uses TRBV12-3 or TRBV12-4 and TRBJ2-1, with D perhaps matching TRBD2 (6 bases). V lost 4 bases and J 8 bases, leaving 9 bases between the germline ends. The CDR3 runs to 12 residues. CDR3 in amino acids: CASSSEGYEQFF. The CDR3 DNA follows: TGTGCCAGCAGTTCGGAGGGGTATGAGCAGTTCTTC.

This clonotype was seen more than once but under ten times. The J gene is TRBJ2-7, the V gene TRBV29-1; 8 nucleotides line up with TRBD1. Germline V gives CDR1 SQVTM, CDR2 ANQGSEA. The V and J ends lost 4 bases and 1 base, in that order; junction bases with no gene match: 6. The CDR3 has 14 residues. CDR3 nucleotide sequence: TGCAGCGTTGTGCTTGGGGACAGGTCCTACGAGCAGTACTTC. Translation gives CSVVLGDRSYEQYF.

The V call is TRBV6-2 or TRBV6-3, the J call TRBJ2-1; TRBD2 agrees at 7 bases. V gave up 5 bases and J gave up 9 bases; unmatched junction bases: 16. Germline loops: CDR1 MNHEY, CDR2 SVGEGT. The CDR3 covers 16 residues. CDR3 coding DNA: TGTGCCAGCAGTGGAGGGTCGGGACTACCATCTTCTGAGCAGTTCTTC. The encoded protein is CASSGGSGLPSSEQFF.

CDR3 loop: CASSPNSPYEQYF. CDR3 bases: TGTGCCAGCAGCCCCAACTCCCCCTACGAGCAGTACTTC. The rearrangement links TRBV4-2 to TRBJ2-7, with D unclear. Germline values: CDR1 LGHNA, CDR2 YNFKEQ. This CDR3 is 13 amino acids long. The germline V and J ends were trimmed by 4 bases and 2 bases, with 9 bases remaining between them.

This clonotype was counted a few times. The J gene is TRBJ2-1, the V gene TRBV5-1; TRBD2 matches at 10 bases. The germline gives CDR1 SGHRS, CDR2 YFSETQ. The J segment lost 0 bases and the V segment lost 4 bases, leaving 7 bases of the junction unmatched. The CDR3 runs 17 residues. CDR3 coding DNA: TGCGCCAGCAGCCCCGGACTAGCGGTGAGCTCCTACAATGAGCAGTTCTTC. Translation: CASSPGLAVSSYNEQFF.

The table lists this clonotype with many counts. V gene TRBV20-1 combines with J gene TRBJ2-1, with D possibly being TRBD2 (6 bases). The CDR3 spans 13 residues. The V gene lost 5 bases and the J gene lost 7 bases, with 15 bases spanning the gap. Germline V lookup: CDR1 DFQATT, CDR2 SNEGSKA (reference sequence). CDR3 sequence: CSAYGPGVNEQFF. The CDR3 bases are TGCAGTGCTTATGGCCCGGGGGTGAATGAGCAGTTCTTC.

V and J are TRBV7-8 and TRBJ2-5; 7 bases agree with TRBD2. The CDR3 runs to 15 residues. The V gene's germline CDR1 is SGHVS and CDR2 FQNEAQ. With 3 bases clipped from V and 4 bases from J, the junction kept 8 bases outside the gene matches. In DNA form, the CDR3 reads TGTGCCAGCAGCTTCGGCGGGGGACCCCGAGAGACCCAGTACTTC. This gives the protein CASSFGGGPRETQYF.

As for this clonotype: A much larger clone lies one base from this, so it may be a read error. The CDR3 coding sequence is TGTGCCACCAGCAGAGATCTCGGGGCGACGTACGAGCAGTTCTTC. Encoded protein: CATSRDLGATYEQFF. V and J are TRBV15 and TRBJ2-7, with D perhaps matching TRBD1 or TRBD2 (5 bases each). The closer fit of TRBJ2-1 to the DNA end suggests the J call may be wrong. The CDR3 is 15 residues long. Germline loops: CDR1 LNHNV, CDR2 YYDKDF (reference sequence).

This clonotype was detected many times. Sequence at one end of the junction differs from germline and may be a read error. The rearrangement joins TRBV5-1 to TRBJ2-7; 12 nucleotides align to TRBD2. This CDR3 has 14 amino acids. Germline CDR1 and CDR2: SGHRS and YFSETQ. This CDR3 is CASSLAGGAYEQYF. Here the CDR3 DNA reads TGTGCCAGCAGCCTAGCGGGAGGGGCCTACGAGCAGTACTTC.

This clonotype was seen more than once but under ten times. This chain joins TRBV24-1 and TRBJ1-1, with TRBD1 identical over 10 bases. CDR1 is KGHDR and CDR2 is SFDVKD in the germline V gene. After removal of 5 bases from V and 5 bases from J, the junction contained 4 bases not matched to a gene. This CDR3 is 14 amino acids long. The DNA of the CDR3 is TGTGCCACCAGTGGACAGGGGGCGATAACTGAAGCTTTCTTT. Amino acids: CATSGQGAITEAFF.

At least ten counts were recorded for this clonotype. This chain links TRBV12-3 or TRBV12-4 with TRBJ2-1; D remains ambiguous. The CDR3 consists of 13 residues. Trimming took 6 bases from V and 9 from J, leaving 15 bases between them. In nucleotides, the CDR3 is TGTGCCAGCAGCCCCATTCGTATGGGTGAGCAGTTCTTC. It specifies CASSPIRMGEQFF.

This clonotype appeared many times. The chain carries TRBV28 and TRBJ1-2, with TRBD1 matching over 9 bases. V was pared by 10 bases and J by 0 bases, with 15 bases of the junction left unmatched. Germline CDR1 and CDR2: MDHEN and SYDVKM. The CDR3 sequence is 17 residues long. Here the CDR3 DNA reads TGTGCCACCTGGAGCCCGGGACAGGGCGAAGCTAACTATGGCTACACCTTC. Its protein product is CATWSPGQGEANYGYTF.

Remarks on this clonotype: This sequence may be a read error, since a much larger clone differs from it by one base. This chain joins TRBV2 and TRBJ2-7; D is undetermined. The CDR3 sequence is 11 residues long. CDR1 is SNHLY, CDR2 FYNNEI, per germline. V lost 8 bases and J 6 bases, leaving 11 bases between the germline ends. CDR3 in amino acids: CASGSLSEQYF. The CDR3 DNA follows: TGTGCCAGCGGATCTCTGTCCGAGCAGTACTTC. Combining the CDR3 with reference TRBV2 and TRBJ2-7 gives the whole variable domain EPEVTQTPSHQVTQMGQEVILRCVPISNHLYFYWYRQILGQKVEFLVSFYNNEISEKSEIFDDQFSVERPDGSNFTLKIRSTKLEDSAMYFCASGSLSEQYFGPGTRLTVT.

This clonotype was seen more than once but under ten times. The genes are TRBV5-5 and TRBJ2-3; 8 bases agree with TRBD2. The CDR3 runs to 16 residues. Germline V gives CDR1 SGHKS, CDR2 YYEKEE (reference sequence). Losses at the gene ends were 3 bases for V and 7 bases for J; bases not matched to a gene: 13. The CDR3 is CASSYFEVAGLYTQYF. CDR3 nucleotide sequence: TGTGCCAGCAGCTACTTCGAGGTAGCGGGACTGTATACGCAGTATTTT.